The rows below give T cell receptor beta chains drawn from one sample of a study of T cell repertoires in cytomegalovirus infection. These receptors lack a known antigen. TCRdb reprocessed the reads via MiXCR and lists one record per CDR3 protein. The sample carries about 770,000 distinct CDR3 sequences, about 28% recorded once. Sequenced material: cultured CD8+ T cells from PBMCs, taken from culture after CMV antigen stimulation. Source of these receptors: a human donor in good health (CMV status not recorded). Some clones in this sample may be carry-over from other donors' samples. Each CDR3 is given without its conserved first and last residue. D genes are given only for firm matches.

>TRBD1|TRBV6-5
ASSYSPGQTYEQY
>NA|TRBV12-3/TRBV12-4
ASSPGGAKETQY
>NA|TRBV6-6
ASSYWHEQF
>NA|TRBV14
ASSLTGTNNYGYT
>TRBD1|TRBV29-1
SASGGSGNTIY
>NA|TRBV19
ASSIEQGKMNTEAF
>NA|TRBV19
ASSIFSRVGMNTEAF
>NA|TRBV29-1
SVGDLAKNIQY
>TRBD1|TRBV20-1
SARRGQPQTRNNEQF
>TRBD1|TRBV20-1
SARVAVPGQGFPGSRETQY
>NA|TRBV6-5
ASSGTRISPLH